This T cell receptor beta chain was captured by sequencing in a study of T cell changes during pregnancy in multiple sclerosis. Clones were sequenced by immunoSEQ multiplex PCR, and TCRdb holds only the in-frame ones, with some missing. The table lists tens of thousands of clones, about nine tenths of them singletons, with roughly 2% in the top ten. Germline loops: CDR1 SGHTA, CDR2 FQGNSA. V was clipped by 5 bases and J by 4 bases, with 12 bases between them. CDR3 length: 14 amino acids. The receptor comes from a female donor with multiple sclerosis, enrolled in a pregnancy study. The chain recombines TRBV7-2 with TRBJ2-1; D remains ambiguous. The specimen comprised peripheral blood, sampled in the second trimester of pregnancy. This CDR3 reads CASSHSPGYNEQFF. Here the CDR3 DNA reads TGTGCCAGCAGCCACTCCCCGGGTTACAATGAGCAGTTCTTC.